Shown below are 25 T cell receptor beta chains from a single sample sequenced in a study of T cell responses to AZD1222 COVID-19 vaccine. Method: immunoSEQ multiplex PCR; TCRdb's copy keeps in-frame clones and lacks some. This table holds over 85,000 clones, less than 95% found once. This material consisted of peripheral blood, taken 28 days after the second AZD1222 dose. These receptors were collected from an adult who received the AZD1222 COVID-19 vaccine.

V and J are TRBV19 and TRBJ1-2; 7 nucleotides line up with TRBD1. Losses at the gene ends were 7 bases for V and 4 bases for J; bases not matched to a gene: 12. CDR1 is LNHDA and CDR2 is SQIVND in the germline V gene (reference sequence). This CDR3 has 15 residues. Here the CDR3 reads CASTLRRDSFYGYTF. The CDR3 nucleotides are TGTGCCAGTACCCTCAGACGGGACAGTTTCTATGGCTACACCTTC.

The chain uses TRBV19 and TRBJ1-1; possibly TRBD1 for D (5 bases). The CDR3 has 15 residues. CDR1 and CDR2 from the germline V gene are LNHDA and SQIVND (reference sequence). V gave up 5 bases and J gave up 5 bases, with 18 bases separating them. The CDR3 nucleotides read TGTGCCAGTAGTCCAACGGCCACCCGGGGGACTGAAGCTTTCTTT. It is translated as CASSPTATRGTEAFF.

The count of this clone is one. This sequence joins TRBV9 and TRBJ1-1, with D perhaps matching TRBD1 (6 bases). CDR3 length equals 14 residues. Germline lookup yields CDR1 SGDLS and CDR2 YYNGEE. V was cut by 0 bases and J by 10 bases, with 16 bases left in between. CDR3 loop: CASSVVQGQGIAFF. The CDR3 DNA reads as TGTGCCAGCAGCGTAGTACAGGGCCAGGGCATAGCTTTCTTT.

The chain employs TRBV27 and TRBJ2-1; either TRBD1 or TRBD2 may supply D (6 bases each). The CDR3 is 15 amino acids. From germline, CDR1 is MNHEY and CDR2 SMNVEV (reference sequence). The V and J ends lost 9 bases and 7 bases respectively, with 22 bases between them. The CDR3 DNA reads TGTGCCAGTATTTCCCGGGGGCGGGGTAGGAATGAGCAGTTCTTC. As protein: CASISRGRGRNEQFF.

The rearrangement joins TRBV12-1 to TRBJ2-3; the table's D call, TRBD1, was not checked against the DNA. TRBV12-1 counts as a pseudogene. The CDR3 contains 12 residues. The CDR3 loop reads CASSFAGSTQYF. CDR3 in DNA: TGTGCCAGCAGCTTTGCTGGCTCTACGCAGTATTTT.

The chain uses TRBV6-6 and TRBJ1-2, with D perhaps matching TRBD1 (6 bases). Per the germline V gene, CDR1 is MNHNY and CDR2 is SVGAGI (reference sequence). The CDR3 is 12 residues long. V shed 4 bases and J shed 11 bases, with 14 bases lying between them. CDR3 sequence (DNA): TGTGCCAGCAGTTCGAGACAGGACTCTTACACCTTC. This encodes CASSSRQDSYTF.

In regard to this clone: A read error may produce the germline difference seen at one junction end. The chain is built from TRBV7-9 and TRBJ2-7, with TRBD2 matching 13 bases. Looked up from germline, CDR1 is SEHNR and CDR2 is FQNEAQ (reference sequence). The CDR3 runs 14 residues. In nucleotides, the CDR3 is TGTGCCAGCAGCAACCTTCCGGGACTAGCGGGACCCGACTTC. Amino acids: CASSNLPGLAGPDF.

The genes are TRBV6-5 and TRBJ2-7; D remains ambiguous. Deletions cut 5 bases from V and 6 bases from J, with 8 bases between. Per the germline V gene, CDR1 is MNHEY and CDR2 is SVGAGI. The CDR3 has 11 residues. Written as DNA, the CDR3 is TGTGCCAGCAGTCTTTCGGGCGAGCAGTACTTC. This gives the protein CASSLSGEQYF.

This chain links TRBV9 with TRBJ1-1, with D possibly being TRBD1 (6 bases). From germline, CDR1 is SGDLS and CDR2 YYNGEE. V gave up 4 bases and J gave up 4 bases, with 17 bases separating them. This CDR3 spans 15 amino acids. The CDR3 spells CASSPRGGKATEAFF. The CDR3 coding sequence is TGTGCCAGCAGCCCCCGGGGGGGCAAGGCCACTGAAGCTTTCTTT.

This clone turned up a few times. The chain links TRBV5-4 to TRBJ2-7; 7 bases line up with TRBD1. Germline V CDR1 and CDR2: SGHNT, YYREEE (reference sequence). V dropped 4 bases and J dropped 6; count of bases not matched to a gene: 10. The CDR3 totals 14 residues. CDR3 region: CASSQTTGRLEQYF. As DNA, the CDR3 is TGTGCCAGCAGCCAGACGACAGGGCGTCTCGAGCAGTACTTC.

The chain recombines TRBV2 with TRBJ1-5; D uncertain. Germline lookup yields CDR1 SNHLY and CDR2 FYNNEI. Between the trimmed V and J ends, which lost 7 bases and 4 bases, there was a span of 14 bases. This CDR3 has 14 residues. This CDR3 is CASNPDRLNQPQHF. DNA of the CDR3: TGTGCCAGCAATCCCGACCGATTGAATCAGCCCCAGCATTTT. Using reference TRBV2 and TRBJ1-5 for the parts outside the CDR3, the full variable domain is EPEVTQTPSHQVTQMGQEVILRCVPISNHLYFYWYRQILGQKVEFLVSFYNNEISEKSEIFDDQFSVERPDGSNFTLKIRSTKLEDSAMYFCASNPDRLNQPQHFGDGTRLSIL.

The V call is TRBV6-5, the J call TRBJ1-2; D may be TRBD1 (6 bases). Germline V gene lookup returns CDR1 MNHEY and CDR2 SVGAGI. Trimming pared 5 bases from V and 2 bases from J, leaving 12 bases between. This CDR3 region has 14 residues. The CDR3 nucleotides read TGTGCCAGCAGTCACAGGGAGAACAACTATGGCTACACCTTC. Protein product: CASSHRENNYGYTF.

V gene TRBV5-1 combines with J gene TRBJ1-1; maybe TRBD1 (6 bases). The germline CDR1 and CDR2 sequences are SGHRS and YFSETQ. V lost 7 bases to trimming and J lost 4 bases, with 14 bases between them. The CDR3 is 13 amino acids. Written as DNA, the CDR3 is TGCGCCAGCTCCGGGGGCCCGAGCACTGAAGCTTTCTTT. Translating gives CASSGGPSTEAFF.

The chain recombines TRBV2 with TRBJ1-2; D not resolved. The ends were cut back, 1 base at V and 4 bases at J, with 13 bases in the middle. The CDR3 consists of 15 residues. CDR1 is SNHLY and CDR2 is FYNNEI in the germline V gene. The CDR3 spells CASSEGIRSGYGYTF. For the CDR3, the DNA is TGTGCCAGCAGTGAAGGAATCAGATCAGGCTATGGCTACACCTTC.

The V call is TRBV10-1, the J call TRBJ2-4; D possibly corresponds to TRBD1 (6 bases). The CDR3 sequence is 13 residues long. The germline CDR1 and CDR2 sequences are WNHNN and SYGVQD (reference sequence). V lost 9 bases and J lost 7, with 16 bases in between. CDR3 in DNA: TGCGCCAGTGCTCCGGGACACTCTAACATTCAGTACTTC. Residues: CASAPGHSNIQYF.

This chain links TRBV6-5 with TRBJ1-2; D gene uncertain. V gave up 6 bases and J gave up 6 bases, with 5 bases separating them. The CDR3 spans 10 residues. CDR1 and CDR2 (germline): MNHEY, SVGAGI. The CDR3 DNA is TGTGCCAGCAGAAAGAATGGCTACACCTTC. The encoded protein is CASRKNGYTF.

In its sample, this clone was seen a few times. The chain couples TRBV6-5 to TRBJ2-1, with D hard to call. The ends were cut back, 8 bases at V and 0 bases at J, with 8 bases in the middle. Germline V CDR1 and CDR2: MNHEY, SVGAGI. The CDR3 is 13 amino acids. The DNA for the CDR3 is TGTGCCAGCGGACGGAGCTCCTACAATGAGCAGTTCTTC. Amino acids: CASGRSSYNEQFF.

This chain connects TRBV11-2 to TRBJ2-3; the match to TRBD2 covers 13 bases. The CDR3 is 16 residues long. Losses at the gene ends were 6 bases for V and 2 bases for J; bases not matched to a gene: 5. Germline CDR1 is SGHAT and CDR2 is FQNNGV. The CDR3 loop is CASRWTSGGFTDTQYF. The CDR3 DNA follows: TGTGCCAGCAGGTGGACTAGCGGGGGATTCACAGATACGCAGTATTTT.

The chain recombines TRBV25-1 with TRBJ1-2; a weak D match, TRBD1 (5 bases). The germline V and J ends were trimmed by 3 bases and 4 bases, with 12 bases remaining between them. Germline V gene sequence: CDR1 MGHDK, CDR2 SYGVNS. This CDR3 is built from 14 residues. The CDR3, as DNA: TGTGCCAGCAGTGACACCAGGGCGGGCTATGGCTACACCTTC. Translating it yields CASSDTRAGYGYTF.

The chain uses TRBV5-1 and TRBJ2-7; 11 bases map to TRBD2. Per the germline V gene, CDR1 is SGHRS and CDR2 is YFSETQ. The CDR3 consists of 16 residues. V lost 2 bases and J lost 4; bases outside the gene matches: 8. This chain's CDR3 is CASSFTSGSPRYEQYF. The CDR3 nucleotides read TGCGCCAGCAGCTTCACTAGCGGGAGTCCCCGATACGAGCAGTACTTC. The entire variable domain, with the rest obtained from reference TRBV5-1 and TRBJ2-7, is as follows: KAGVTQTPRYLIKTRGQQVTLSCSPISGHRSVSWYQQTPGQGLQFLFEYFSETQRNKGNFPGRFSGRQFSNSRSEMNVSTLELGDSALYLCASSFTSGSPRYEQYFGPGTRLTVT.

The V and J genes are TRBV11-3 and TRBJ2-2, with TRBD1 matching 8 bases. Per germline, CDR1 SGHNT and CDR2 YENEEA. Losses at the gene ends were 4 bases for V and 3 bases for J; bases not matched to a gene: 7. This CDR3 has 16 amino acids. CDR3 protein: CASSYRQGLDTGELFF. CDR3 sequence (DNA): TGTGCCAGCAGCTATCGACAGGGGTTAGACACCGGGGAGCTGTTTTTT. Variable domain in full (rest from reference TRBV11-3 and TRBJ2-2): EAGVVQSPRYKIIEKKQPVAFWCNPISGHNTLYWYLQNLGQGPELLIRYENEEAVDDSQLPKDRFSAERLKGVDSTLKIQPAELGDSAVYLCASSYRQGLDTGELFFGEGSRLTVL.

The V and J genes are TRBV11-2 and TRBJ2-3; tentative D call: TRBD1 (5 bases). V was shortened by 10 bases and J by 6 bases, with 14 bases between the two germline ends. Germline V gene lookup returns CDR1 SGHAT and CDR2 FQNNGV. This CDR3 has 12 residues. The CDR3 sequence: CATSGISDTQYF. Here the CDR3 DNA reads TGTGCCACCTCAGGGATCTCGGATACGCAGTATTTT.

J is TRBJ1-1 and V is TRBV6-5; no clear D. Germline lookup yields CDR1 MNHEY and CDR2 SVGAGI. V lost 7 bases, J lost 4 bases, and 10 bases lay in between. CDR3 length: 12 residues. CDR3 protein: CASTRGGTEAFF. CDR3 nucleotide sequence: TGTGCCAGCACCCGGGGAGGCACTGAAGCTTTCTTT.

The J gene is TRBJ2-1, the V gene TRBV5-4; 11 positions agree with TRBD2. The CDR3 sequence is 17 residues long. V was clipped by 4 bases and J by 5 bases; unmatched bases: 11. The germline CDR1 and CDR2 sequences are SGHNT and YYREEE (reference sequence). CDR3 bases: TGTGCCAGCAGCCTCACGCTACTAGCGGGAGTTAACAATGAGCAGTTCTTC. Residues: CASSLTLLAGVNNEQFF.

The chain employs TRBV6-5 and TRBJ1-5, with D uncertain. CDR1 and CDR2 (germline): MNHEY, SVGAGI. Trimming took 4 bases from V and 5 from J, leaving 12 bases between them. The CDR3 runs 14 residues. The CDR3 here is CASSWAREDQPQHF. CDR3 bases: TGTGCCAGCAGTTGGGCGCGGGAAGATCAGCCCCAGCATTTT.